This T cell receptor beta chain was captured in a study of blood T cells in healthy people across ages. Concerning this clonotype: Its target is unknown.

This CDR3 has 15 residues. V gave up 8 bases and J gave up 5 bases; unmatched junction bases: 12. Ten milliliters of peripheral blood were drawn from each donor into EDTA-treated tubes. Per-sample PBMC isolation yielded at least 7 million cells. Next came a second PCR, run for about 6 to 11 cycles, which used a sample-barcoded 5' primer along with a J-beta primer mix. MiXCR was run by TCRdb on the 5' RACE reads, yielding one entry per CDR3 protein. Here the sample spans about 1,500,000 distinct CDR3 sequences, roughly 40% being singletons. General observations from the study: Diversity was higher, and naive CD4+ cells more numerous, in long-lived donors than in aged donors.

The sequence came from a woman younger than 30 in good health. Sequencing used blood. The chain employs TRBV12-3 or TRBV12-4 and TRBJ2-1; 7 nucleotides line up with TRBD2. CDR3 protein: CASAVGIRGDNEQFF. Written as DNA, the CDR3 is TGTGCCAGCGCGGTTGGGATACGGGGGGACAATGAGCAGTTCTTC.